The clone carrying this TCR beta chain was detected ten times or more. Its antigen is unidentified. This entry comes from a study of neurological immune-mediated disorders. The CDR3 covers 16 residues. Trimming pared 2 bases from V and 7 bases from J, leaving 15 bases between. Germline CDR1 and CDR2: LGHDT and YNNKEL (reference sequence). The study, taken as a whole, reports: Patients with HTLV-1-associated myelopathy had the highest level of TCR clonal expansion, whereas patients with multiple sclerosis had the lowest level, falling beneath the level found in healthy controls. The absence of any CDR3 amino acid sequence shared by expanded clones across subjects suggests that repertoires were private in all groups.

TCRdb re-called the 5' RACE reads with MiXCR, one entry per CDR3 protein. The table shows around 62,000 distinct CDR3 sequences, with under 5% occurring only once. This TCR was recovered from a man aged 50 to 60 with multiple sclerosis. The sequenced sample consisted of PBMCs. The chain links TRBV3-1 to TRBJ1-6; D not certain. Here the CDR3 reads CASSQFTGERNSPLHF. The CDR3 nucleotides read TGTGCCAGCAGCCAATTTACGGGAGAAAGGAATTCACCCCTCCACTTT.